One and the same sample provided the 32 T cell receptor beta chains below, sequenced in a study of response to subunit inactivated influenza vaccine. One entry per CDR3 protein results from TCRdb running MiXCR on the RT-PCR reads. The table has hundreds of thousands of distinct CDR3 sequences, 15% to 18% seen once. The input for sequencing was PBMCs from blood, taken approximately 13 days after vaccination. These receptors all stem from a man aged 45-65 years who received an inactivated influenza vaccine.

In its sample, this clonotype was seen many times. The chain has TRBV10-3 and TRBJ2-7; TRBD1 matches at 7 bases. V shed 2 bases, J shed 2 bases, and the junction held 3 bases outside the gene matches. The germline CDR1 and CDR2 sequences are ENHRY and SYGVKD. This CDR3 region has 14 residues. The CDR3 loop is CAISETGTAYEQYF. The CDR3, as DNA: TGTGCCATCAGTGAGACCGGGACAGCCTACGAGCAGTACTTC.

This clonotype was picked up a small number of times. The V gene is TRBV5-1, the J gene TRBJ2-1; D is perhaps TRBD1 (6 bases). CDR3 length equals 15 residues. The germline gives CDR1 SGHRS, CDR2 YFSETQ. Trimming stripped 0 bases from V and 7 bases from J, with 14 bases between. DNA for the CDR3: TGCGCCAGCAGCTTGGCGGCAGGGGAATGGAATGAGCAGTTCTTC. It yields the protein CASSLAAGEWNEQFF. Full variable domain (rest looked up from reference TRBV5-1 and TRBJ2-1): KAGVTQTPRYLIKTRGQQVTLSCSPISGHRSVSWYQQTPGQGLQFLFEYFSETQRNKGNFPGRFSGRQFSNSRSEMNVSTLELGDSALYLCASSLAAGEWNEQFFGPGTRLTVL.

This clonotype was seen a few times. The V and J genes are TRBV12-3 or TRBV12-4 and TRBJ1-3; 8 positions agree with TRBD1. Trimming removed 6 bases from V and 2 bases from J; junction bases left unmatched: 21. There are 20 residues in the CDR3. CDR3 bases: TGTGCCAGCAGCCACTCCAGACAGGGGAGCCTCACCCCCGCTGGAAACACCATATATTTT. Its protein is CASSHSRQGSLTPAGNTIYF.

The chain combines TRBV5-5 with TRBJ2-7; no clear D. CDR1 and CDR2 from the germline V gene are SGHKS and YYEKEE (reference sequence). V dropped 1 base and J dropped 4 bases, with 18 bases sitting between them. The CDR3 has 16 amino acids. The CDR3 DNA sequence: TGTGCCAGCAGCTTGACGGTTCCGAGTTTAGTGTACGAGCAGTACTTC. Amino acids: CASSLTVPSLVYEQYF.

V usage is TRBV12-3 or TRBV12-4 and J usage is TRBJ2-3, with TRBD1 as a possible D gene (5 bases). The V and J ends lost 3 bases and 2 bases respectively, with 9 bases between them. The CDR3 loop spans 14 amino acids. The CDR3 reads CASSFDSYTDTQYF. CDR3 coding DNA: TGTGCCAGCAGTTTTGACAGCTACACAGATACGCAGTATTTT.

The genes are TRBV7-2 and TRBJ2-7; 12 positions match TRBD2. The CDR3 has 16 residues. V gave up 3 bases and J gave up 2 bases; unmatched junction bases: 5. Germline values: CDR1 SGHTA, CDR2 FQGNSA. This chain's CDR3 is CASSFQLAGGTYEQYF. CDR3 in DNA: TGTGCCAGCAGCTTTCAACTAGCGGGAGGAACCTACGAGCAGTACTTC.

The chain combines TRBV5-6 with TRBJ1-5, with 7 bases lining up with TRBD1. Germline CDR1 and CDR2: SGHDT and YYEEEE. The CDR3 sequence is 14 residues long. The V segment lost 2 bases and the J segment 4 bases; nucleotides outside the gene matches: 3. CDR3 sequence (DNA): TGTGCCAGCAGCTTTGGGACAGCTAATCAGCCCCAGCATTTT. Its protein is CASSFGTANQPQHF.

The CDR3 spells CASSISNYGYTF. The CDR3 nucleotides read TGTGCCAGCAGTATTTCTAACTATGGCTACACCTTC. The rearrangement joins TRBV6-1 to TRBJ1-2; D remains ambiguous. This CDR3 is 12 amino acids long. CDR1 and CDR2 from the germline V gene are MNHNS and SASEGT. The V and J ends lost 5 bases and 0 bases respectively, with 4 bases between them.

V is TRBV3-1 and J is TRBJ1-4; 7 bases are a match to TRBD1. Per the germline V gene, CDR1 is LGHDT and CDR2 is YNNKEL (reference sequence). This CDR3 contains 15 residues. V was clipped by 3 bases and J by 7 bases; unmatched bases: 8. This CDR3 reads CASSHRQGRGEKLFF. In DNA form, the CDR3 reads TGTGCCAGCAGCCATAGACAGGGTCGGGGTGAAAAACTGTTTTTT. Based on the CDR3 plus reference TRBV3-1 and TRBJ1-4, the full variable domain is DTAVSQTPKYLVTQMGNDKSIKCEQNLGHDTMYWYKQDSKKFLKIMFSYNNKELIINETVPNRFSPKSPDKAHLNLHINSLELGDSAVYFCASSHRQGRGEKLFFGSGTQLSVL.

The rearrangement links TRBV7-2 to TRBJ2-1; the D gene is possibly TRBD2 (6 bases). The germline V gene encodes CDR1 SGHTA and CDR2 FQGNSA. The CDR3 is made up of 15 amino acids. Deletions cut 6 bases from V and 11 bases from J, with 23 bases between. CDR3 residues: CASSFTLPDYPQQFF. The CDR3 coding sequence is TGTGCCAGCAGTTTCACACTCCCGGACTACCCGCAGCAGTTCTTC.

The genes are TRBV20-1 and TRBJ2-7; no clear D. The CDR3 sequence is 14 residues long. Germline V gene sequence: CDR1 DFQATT, CDR2 SNEGSKA (reference sequence). V was trimmed by 0 bases and J by 3 bases, leaving 12 bases between them. The CDR3 DNA is TGCAGTGCTAGAGATATCCAGTCCCGCTACGAGCAGTACTTC. Protein sequence: CSARDIQSRYEQYF.

There are a few counts of this clonotype. The rearrangement uses TRBV12-3 or TRBV12-4 and TRBJ1-4; TRBD1 matches 8 bases. The CDR3 has 16 residues. With 4 bases clipped from V and 5 bases from J, the junction kept 9 bases outside the gene matches. CDR3 coding DNA: TGTGCCAGCAGTTCTAGAACAGGGGGTATAAATGAAAAACTGTTTTTT. The encoded protein is CASSSRTGGINEKLFF.

This clonotype has more than one count but fewer than ten. This sequence joins TRBV11-2 and TRBJ2-1; D is possibly TRBD1 (5 bases). There are 15 residues in the CDR3. The V end was cut by 1 base, the J end by 5 bases, with 12 bases between. Germline CDR1 and CDR2: SGHAT and FQNNGV. CDR3 residues: CASSLGQLLNNEQFF. The CDR3 DNA is TGTGCCAGCAGCTTAGGACAGCTCCTGAACAATGAGCAGTTCTTC. The whole variable domain, filled in from reference TRBV11-2 and TRBJ2-1, reads EAGVAQSPRYKIIEKRQSVAFWCNPISGHATLYWYQQILGQGPKLLIQFQNNGVVDDSQLPKDRFSAERLKGVDSTLKIQPAKLEDSAVYLCASSLGQLLNNEQFFGPGTRLTVL.

This clonotype has a handful of counts. CDR3 protein: CSVGGGAGVSGNIQYF. The CDR3 DNA reads as TGCAGCGTTGGAGGGGGGGCGGGAGTTTCCGGAAACATTCAGTACTTC. The chain combines TRBV29-1 with TRBJ2-4; a possible D gene is TRBD2 (7 bases). This CDR3 comprises 16 residues. V was cut by 4 bases and J by 6 bases, with 22 bases left in between. Germline V gene data show CDR1 as SQVTM and CDR2 as ANQGSEA.

This clonotype showed up just a few times. The V call is TRBV7-3, the J call TRBJ2-1; 8 nucleotides align to TRBD1. This CDR3 contains 16 residues. Germline V gives CDR1 SGHTA, CDR2 FQGTGA. Trimming took 4 bases from V and 4 from J; bases not matched to a gene: 9. The CDR3 loop is CASSSPDRGGYNEQFF. CDR3 nucleotides: TGTGCCAGCAGCTCCCCAGACAGGGGAGGATACAATGAGCAGTTCTTC. Using reference TRBV7-3 and TRBJ2-1 for the parts outside the CDR3, the full variable domain is GAGVSQTPSNKVTEKGKYVELRCDPISGHTALYWYRQSLGQGPEFLIYFQGTGAADDSGLPNDRFFAVRPEGSVSTLKIQRTERGDSAVYLCASSSPDRGGYNEQFFGPGTRLTVL.

Worth noting for this clonotype: At one end the junction does not follow the germline gene, possibly because of a read error. The chain carries TRBV5-4 and TRBJ2-1; 10 nucleotides match TRBD2. This CDR3 has 16 amino acids. CDR1 and CDR2 (germline): SGHNT, YYREEE (reference sequence). CDR3 sequence (DNA): TGTTCCAGCAGCCTAAGCGGGACTAGCGACAACAATGAGCAGTTCTTC. Protein product: CSSSLSGTSDNNEQFF.

This clonotype came up a few times. The chain joins TRBV20-1 to TRBJ2-7; the match to TRBD2 covers 15 bases. CDR1 is DFQATT, CDR2 SNEGSKA, per germline (reference sequence). The CDR3 runs to 17 residues. The ends lost 6 bases at V and 3 bases at J; junction bases unmatched: 12. In DNA form, the CDR3 reads TGCAGTGCCCAAGCGGGACTAGCGGGAGGTTTTCTCTACGAGCAGTACTTC. Its translation is CSAQAGLAGGFLYEQYF.

The sample holds many counts of this clonotype. The V call is TRBV7-9, the J call TRBJ1-1, with a tentative D call TRBD1 (5 bases). Deletions cut 5 bases from V and 1 base from J, with 8 bases between. This CDR3 region has 13 residues. Germline V gene sequence: CDR1 SEHNR, CDR2 FQNEAQ (reference sequence). The CDR3 coding sequence is TGTGCCAGCAGCCGTGGGGGGAACACTGAAGCTTTCTTT. Its protein is CASSRGGNTEAFF.

This clonotype was recorded a few times. The CDR3 coding sequence is TGTGCCACCAGCAGGCCGGGACAGGGGTACGAGCAGTACTTC. It is translated as CATSRPGQGYEQYF. The chain has TRBV15 and TRBJ2-7; 10 nucleotides align to TRBD1. V shed 3 bases, J shed 4 bases, and the junction held 3 bases outside the gene matches. The CDR3 contains 14 residues. Germline V CDR1 and CDR2: LNHNV, YYDKDF (reference sequence).

The chain uses TRBV10-3 and TRBJ2-7; 9 bases line up with TRBD1. V shed 9 bases and J 1 base; nucleotides not matched to a gene: 7. Germline loops: CDR1 ENHRY, CDR2 SYGVKD. This CDR3 contains 14 residues. CDR3 coding DNA: TGTGCCATATACTCCGGGACAGGGTCCTACGAGCAGTACTTC. Protein product: CAIYSGTGSYEQYF.

This clonotype was counted ten times or more. The V call is TRBV6-2 or TRBV6-3, the J call TRBJ2-5; TRBD2 matches 11 bases. Trimming took 11 bases from V and 5 from J; bases not matched to a gene: 7. The CDR3 has 13 residues. Per germline, CDR1 MNHEY and CDR2 SVGEGT. CDR3: CAGGLAAEETQYF. CDR3 DNA: TGTGCCGGGGGACTAGCGGCTGAGGAGACCCAGTACTTC.

The sample holds a few counts of this clonotype. The rearrangement joins TRBV5-1 to TRBJ1-4; D is ambiguous. The CDR3 covers 16 residues. Trimming pared 0 bases from V and 7 bases from J, leaving 16 bases between. CDR1 SGHRS and CDR2 YFSETQ come from the germline V gene. For the CDR3, the DNA is TGCGCCAGCAGCTTGGCCCTTGGGCGGGGTGCTGAAAAACTGTTTTTT. Translation gives CASSLALGRGAEKLFF.

The chain recombines TRBV3-1 with TRBJ2-5; D uncertain. The CDR3 extends over 16 amino acids. Trimming cost V 0 bases and J 4 bases, with 15 bases left between them. The germline V gene encodes CDR1 LGHDT and CDR2 YNNKEL (reference sequence). The chain's CDR3 is CASSQDRSSNLETQYF. The CDR3 DNA reads as TGTGCCAGCAGCCAAGATCGTAGTAGTAACTTAGAGACCCAGTACTTC.

This clonotype was detected a few times. V gene TRBV4-2 combines with J gene TRBJ1-4, with unresolved D. Trimming removed 0 bases at V and 0 bases at J, with 14 bases between. CDR1 and CDR2 from the germline V gene are LGHNA and YNFKEQ. The length of the CDR3 is 18 residues. CDR3 protein: CASSQDRNWVATNEKLFF. The CDR3 bases are TGTGCCAGCAGCCAAGACCGAAACTGGGTTGCAACTAATGAAAAACTGTTTTTT.

This chain joins TRBV5-1 and TRBJ2-1; D is unclear. This CDR3 comprises 12 residues. Trimming pared 3 bases from V and 8 bases from J, leaving 9 bases between. Germline V lookup: CDR1 SGHRS, CDR2 YFSETQ. The DNA of the CDR3 is TGCGCCAGCAGCTGGCCCGGCGATGAGCAGTTCTTC. It specifies CASSWPGDEQFF.

The rearrangement joins TRBV19 to TRBJ1-5; D unresolved. This CDR3 has 14 amino acids. Germline CDR1 reads LNHDA; CDR2 reads SQIVND (reference sequence). V lost 5 bases and J 5 bases, leaving 13 bases between the germline ends. CDR3 sequence reads: CASSSSGYYQPQHF. Written as DNA, the CDR3 is TGTGCCAGTAGTTCGTCAGGCTACTATCAGCCCCAGCATTTT.

The chain employs TRBV30 and TRBJ2-7, with 10 bases lining up with TRBD1. J gave up 9 bases and V 3 bases, and 11 bases lay outside the gene matches. This CDR3 is 14 amino acids long. Germline CDR1 reads GTSNPN; CDR2 reads SVGIG (reference sequence). CDR3 in DNA: TGTGCCTGGAGCGCCGGGACAGGGGCCTTAGCGCAGTACTTC. This codes for CAWSAGTGALAQYF.

This clonotype has just a few counts. V is TRBV7-9 and J is TRBJ2-3; D is unclear. Germline V gene lookup returns CDR1 SEHNR and CDR2 FQNEAQ (reference sequence). Trimming removed 3 bases at V and 8 bases at J, with 15 bases between. The CDR3 covers 14 residues. The chain's CDR3 is CASSFSSRLVTQYF. CDR3 bases: TGTGCCAGCAGCTTCTCGAGTAGGTTGGTTACGCAGTATTTT.

The chain joins TRBV6-5 to TRBJ2-1; either TRBD1 or TRBD2 may fit D (5 bases each). With 0 bases removed from V and 9 bases from J, the gap between germline ends came to 9 bases. CDR1 is MNHEY and CDR2 is SVGAGI in the germline V gene. The CDR3 consists of 13 residues. The CDR3 region has the DNA TGTGCCAGCAGTTACTCGAGGGGTATTGAGCAGTTCTTC. Protein sequence: CASSYSRGIEQFF.

This clonotype was seen ten or more times. The chain has TRBV6-2 or TRBV6-3 and TRBJ2-7, with a tentative D call TRBD1 (6 bases). V was cut by 5 bases and J by 5 bases, with 16 bases left in between. CDR1 and CDR2 (germline): MNHEY, SVGEGT. This CDR3 spans 14 amino acids. The CDR3 DNA follows: TGTGCCAGCAGTCTTCAACAGGGTGTCCACGAGCAGTACTTC. Translating it yields CASSLQQGVHEQYF.

This clonotype was found a few times. The V and J genes are TRBV20-1 and TRBJ2-7, with D hard to call. V dropped 4 bases and J dropped 1 base, with 11 bases sitting between them. CDR1 and CDR2 (germline): DFQATT, SNEGSKA (reference sequence). This CDR3 comprises 13 residues. CDR3 in amino acids: CSANQRDSYEQYF. The DNA for the CDR3 is TGCAGTGCTAATCAGAGAGATTCCTACGAGCAGTACTTC.

This clonotype was detected a few times. V usage is TRBV5-1 and J usage is TRBJ2-3; D remains unclear. CDR1 is SGHRS, CDR2 YFSETQ, per germline. The CDR3 loop spans 15 amino acids. The V end was cut by 1 base, the J end by 1 base, with 10 bases between. CDR3 sequence reads: CASSLSASRTDTQYF. In nucleotides, the CDR3 is TGCGCCAGCAGCTTGTCGGCGTCTCGCACAGATACGCAGTATTTT.